This TCR beta chain came from a study of blood T cell repertoires in COVID-19. This clone was counted only a few times. The CDR3 extends over 15 amino acids. Germline V CDR1 and CDR2: LGHDT, YNNKEL (reference sequence). V was pared by 1 base and J by 3 bases, with 12 bases between. The data were produced by immunoSEQ multiplex PCR, yet TCRdb's version contains in-frame clones alone and is incomplete. This sample has around 130,000 clones, with about 80% found just once. The receptor comes from a man in his forties or fifties with active or convalescent COVID-19. Sample: peripheral blood. This chain links TRBV3-1 (or the pseudogene TRBV3-2) with TRBJ1-2, with D tentatively TRBD1 (6 bases). CDR3 bases: TGTGCCAGCAGCCAAGGAAGACAGGAACACTATGGCTACACCTTC. Translating gives CASSQGRQEHYGYTF.